This TCR beta chain was obtained from a study of control samples from healthy donors and cancer patients. The CDR3 is 12 amino acids. V gave up 5 bases and J gave up 3 bases; unmatched junction bases: 3. Germline CDR1 reads SQVTM; CDR2 reads ANQGSEA. Repertoires were generated with immunoSEQ multiplex PCR, while TCRdb's copy carries only in-frame clones and drops some. The sample lists around 100,000 clones, about 86% seen once, with roughly 15% in the top ten. This chain uses TRBV29-1 with TRBJ2-7, with TRBD1 identical over 8 bases. This TCR came from a man aged 25-40 years in good health. Specimen: blood. The CDR3 is CSVYTGGYEQYF. The CDR3, as DNA: TGCAGCGTTTATACAGGGGGCTACGAGCAGTACTTC.